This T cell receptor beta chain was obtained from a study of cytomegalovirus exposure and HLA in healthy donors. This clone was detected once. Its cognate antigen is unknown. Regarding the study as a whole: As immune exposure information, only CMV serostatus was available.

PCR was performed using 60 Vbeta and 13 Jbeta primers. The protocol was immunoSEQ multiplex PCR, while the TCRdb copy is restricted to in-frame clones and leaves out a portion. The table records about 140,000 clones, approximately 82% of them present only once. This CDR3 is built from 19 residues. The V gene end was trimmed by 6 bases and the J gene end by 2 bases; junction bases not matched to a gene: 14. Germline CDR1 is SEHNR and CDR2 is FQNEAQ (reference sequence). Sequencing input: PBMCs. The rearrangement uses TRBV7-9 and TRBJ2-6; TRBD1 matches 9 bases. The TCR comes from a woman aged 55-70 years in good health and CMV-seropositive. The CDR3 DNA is TGTGCCAGCAGTTCAAATCGGGACAGGGACACTGCTGGGGCCAACGTCCTGACTTTC. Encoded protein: CASSSNRDRDTAGANVLTF.